The 26 T cell receptor beta chains below were found in one sample sequenced in a study of T cell responses to AZD1222 COVID-19 vaccine. Sequencing was performed with immunoSEQ multiplex PCR; in TCRdb, only in-frame clones are kept and a portion is missing. The repertoire consists of 150,000 to 160,000 clones, with less than 95% occurring once and the leading ten covering roughly 1.9%. The sequenced sample was peripheral blood, obtained on day 0 of AZD1222 vaccination. The receptor source for this set is an adult in good health.

The table lists this clone with a few counts. The chain carries TRBV5-1 and TRBJ1-1; 7 bases line up with TRBD1. This CDR3 has 13 amino acids. Trimming removed 7 bases from V and 5 bases from J; junction bases left unmatched: 8. The germline gives CDR1 SGHRS, CDR2 YFSETQ. The CDR3 is CASANPGGTEAFF. The CDR3 coding sequence is TGCGCCAGCGCCAACCCAGGGGGGACTGAAGCTTTCTTT.

With respect to this clone: Other DNA variants within this sample encode the same CDR3. This sequence joins TRBV5-6 and TRBJ1-6; no firm D call. The CDR3 runs to 13 residues. Germline CDR1 and CDR2: SGHDT and YYEEEE. Deletions cut 1 base from V and 6 bases from J, with 5 bases between. The CDR3 coding sequence is TGTGCCAGCAGCTTGAGCGGTAATTCACCCCTCCACTTT. It encodes CASSLSGNSPLHF. Together with reference TRBV5-6 and TRBJ1-6, the CDR3 gives the full variable domain: DAGVTQSPTHLIKTRGQQVTLRCSPKSGHDTVSWYQQALGQGPQFIFQYYEEEERQRGNFPDRFSGHQFPNYSSELNVNALLLGDSALYLCASSLSGNSPLHFGNGTRLTVT.

In the case of this clone: Additional DNA sequences in this sample encode the identical CDR3. V and J are TRBV19 and TRBJ2-7; 10 positions agree with TRBD2. The CDR3 length is 14 residues. The J segment lost 1 base and the V segment lost 5 bases, leaving 2 bases of the junction unmatched. CDR1 and CDR2 from the germline V gene are LNHDA and SQIVND (reference sequence). The CDR3 region has the DNA TGTGCCAGTAGTCTAGCGGGAGCGTCCTACGAGCAGTACTTC. Encoded protein: CASSLAGASYEQYF.

The table lists this clone with a few counts. The chain joins TRBV30 to TRBJ2-7; D gene uncertain. V lost 2 bases and J 4 bases, leaving 6 bases between the germline ends. CDR1 is GTSNPN, CDR2 SVGIG, per germline (reference sequence). This CDR3 spans 11 amino acids. As DNA, the CDR3 is TGTGCCTGGAGTCCTTTATACGAGCAGTACTTC. It specifies CAWSPLYEQYF.

CDR3 protein: CASSSGTSGSLYNEQFF. CDR3 sequence (DNA): TGTGCCAGCAGCTCCGGGACTAGCGGGAGTTTGTACAATGAGCAGTTCTTC. The J gene is TRBJ2-1, the V gene TRBV7-9, with 14 bases aligning to TRBD2. The CDR3 loop spans 17 amino acids. Germline-derived CDR1 and CDR2 are SEHNR and FQNEAQ (reference sequence). V was clipped by 4 bases and J by 4 bases; unmatched bases: 6.

This clone was recorded only once. The J gene is TRBJ2-7, the V gene TRBV7-9; D not resolved. Trimming left V 1 base short and J 2 bases short, with 9 bases between. CDR1 and CDR2 (germline): SEHNR, FQNEAQ (reference sequence). This CDR3 is 14 amino acids long. The CDR3 reads CASSLDPNTYEQYF. The DNA for the CDR3 is TGTGCCAGCAGCTTAGACCCTAACACCTACGAGCAGTACTTC.

A single count supports this clone. The chain has TRBV4-3 and TRBJ1-2, with a possible D match to TRBD1 (6 bases). This CDR3 has 16 amino acids. Trimming left V 0 bases short and J 7 bases short, with 18 bases between. CDR1 is LGHNA, CDR2 YSLEER, per germline. The CDR3 nucleotides are TGCGCCAGCAGCCAAGATGTTACAGGAGGGGGGAGTGGCTACACCTTC. Its translation is CASSQDVTGGGSGYTF.

This clone was counted only a few times. The chain has TRBV27 and TRBJ2-7; TRBD1 is a possible D gene (6 bases). The CDR3 consists of 16 residues. Germline CDR1 is MNHEY and CDR2 is SMNVEV (reference sequence). Trimming pared 0 bases from V and 2 bases from J, leaving 14 bases between. For the CDR3, the DNA is TGTGCCAGCAGTTTATCAGCAGGGGTTGGCCCCTACGAGCAGTACTTC. Residues: CASSLSAGVGPYEQYF.

This sequence joins TRBV7-9 and TRBJ1-1; D ambiguous. This CDR3 is built from 14 residues. Germline V CDR1 and CDR2: SEHNR, FQNEAQ (reference sequence). Trimming removed 0 bases from V and 0 bases from J, with 5 bases in between. The CDR3 loop reads CASSLARLNTEAFF. For the CDR3, the DNA is TGTGCCAGCAGCTTAGCTCGCCTGAACACTGAAGCTTTCTTT.

This clone came up a few times. The chain employs TRBV7-2 and TRBJ1-2, with D tentatively TRBD1 (5 bases). Trimming cost V 5 bases and J 2 bases, with 12 bases left between them. The CDR3 has 14 residues. Germline CDR1 is SGHTA and CDR2 is FQGNSA. The CDR3 DNA is TGTGCCAGCAGCCCCTCTTGGGACAACTATGGCTACACCTTC. This gives the protein CASSPSWDNYGYTF. Looking up the rest from reference TRBV7-2 and TRBJ1-2 gives the full variable domain: GAGVSQSPSNKVTEKGKDVELRCDPISGHTALYWYRQSLGQGLEFLIYFQGNSAPDKSGLPSDRFSAERTGGSVSTLTIQRTQQEDSAVYLCASSPSWDNYGYTFGSGTRLTVV.

The chain joins TRBV12-3 or TRBV12-4 to TRBJ1-1, with a weak D call TRBD1 (6 bases). This CDR3 is built from 13 residues. V lost 2 bases and J lost 5, with 9 bases in between. The CDR3 reads CASSLTGRTEAFF. The CDR3 nucleotides read TGTGCCAGCAGTTTAACAGGGAGGACTGAAGCTTTCTTT.

The chain recombines TRBV5-6 with TRBJ1-1; D remains ambiguous. The CDR3 sequence is 16 residues long. Trimming took 2 bases from V and 4 from J, leaving 18 bases between them. Per the germline V gene, CDR1 is SGHDT and CDR2 is YYEEEE. CDR3 DNA sequence: TGTGCCAGCAGCTTTGGTTTTTCCCCAGCGAGCACTGAAGCTTTCTTT. Translation: CASSFGFSPASTEAFF.

The chain couples TRBV11-3 to TRBJ1-1; unclear D gene. CDR1 is SGHNT, CDR2 YENEEA, per germline. The CDR3 is 13 amino acids. V gave up 0 bases and J gave up 3 bases, with 5 bases separating them. Here the CDR3 reads CASSLESHTEAFF. CDR3 coding DNA: TGTGCCAGCAGCTTAGAATCTCACACTGAAGCTTTCTTT.

This chain links TRBV3-1 (or the pseudogene TRBV3-2) with TRBJ2-1; D is possibly TRBD1 (6 bases). Per the germline V gene, CDR1 is LGHDT and CDR2 is YNNKEL (reference sequence). The CDR3 runs 14 residues. The V and J ends lost 4 bases and 8 bases respectively, with 15 bases between them. CDR3 nucleotide sequence: TGTGCCAGCAGCCTCCGGACAGTTGGGGATGAGCAGTTCTTC. Protein sequence: CASSLRTVGDEQFF.

The V gene is TRBV28, the J gene TRBJ2-3; no firm D call. V dropped 4 bases and J dropped 6 bases, with 8 bases sitting between them. Germline CDR1 and CDR2: MDHEN and SYDVKM. The CDR3 covers 12 residues. The CDR3 DNA reads TGTGCCAGCAGTTCGAACGGGGATACGCAGTATTTT. This translates into CASSSNGDTQYF.

V is TRBV4-1 and J is TRBJ1-2; 9 bases align to TRBD1. J lost 1 base, V lost 4 bases, and 4 bases had no gene match. This CDR3 is built from 15 residues. CDR1 MGHRA and CDR2 YSYEKL come from the germline V gene. This CDR3 reads CASSRGQGNNYGYTF. DNA of the CDR3: TGCGCCAGCAGCCGTGGACAGGGGAATAACTATGGCTACACCTTC.

V gene TRBV6-5 combines with J gene TRBJ1-2; TRBD1 might be the D (6 bases). Germline CDR1 and CDR2: MNHEY and SVGAGI. The V end was cut by 0 bases, the J end by 5 bases, with 13 bases between. The CDR3 loop spans 15 amino acids. The CDR3 region is CASSYSPDRSYGYTF. CDR3 DNA sequence: TGTGCCAGCAGTTACTCACCGGACAGATCTTATGGCTACACCTTC.

The gene calls are TRBV11-1 and TRBJ2-2; D may be TRBD1 (5 bases). Germline assignment: CDR1 SGHAT and CDR2 FQDESV (reference sequence). Trimming pared 1 base from V and 2 bases from J, leaving 8 bases between. This CDR3 spans 15 amino acids. This chain's CDR3 is CASSLDGANTGELFF. The CDR3 region has the DNA TGTGCCAGCAGCTTAGATGGGGCAAACACCGGGGAGCTGTTTTTT. Drawing the rest from reference TRBV11-1 and TRBJ2-2, the complete variable domain is EAEVAQSPRYKITEKSQAVAFWCDPISGHATLYWYRQILGQGPELLVQFQDESVVDDSQLPKDRFSAERLKGVDSTLKIQPAELGDSAMYLCASSLDGANTGELFFGEGSRLTVL.

The V and J genes are TRBV7-3 and TRBJ1-5; D possibly corresponds to TRBD1 (5 bases). This CDR3 is 17 amino acids long. Germline V gives CDR1 SGHTA, CDR2 FQGTGA. Trimming took off 4 bases at V and 2 bases at J, with 18 bases between the two ends. The CDR3 nucleotides read TGTGCCAGCAGCTCAGAAAGAGGGGTCGACTGCAATCAGCCCCAGCATTTT. This gives the protein CASSSERGVDCNQPQHF.

This chain uses TRBV25-1 with TRBJ1-2, with D possibly matching TRBD1 (5 bases). The CDR3 sequence is 16 residues long. Germline CDR1 is MGHDK and CDR2 is SYGVNS. V lost 3 bases and J 2 bases, leaving 16 bases between the germline ends. The CDR3 DNA sequence: TGTGCCAGCAGTGACCTGGGAATGGGGCAGAACTATGGCTACACCTTC. It specifies CASSDLGMGQNYGYTF.

The V call is TRBV28, the J call TRBJ1-2; TRBD1 might be the D (6 bases). This CDR3 has 14 amino acids. V lost 5 bases to trimming and J lost 1 base, with 11 bases between them. Looked up from germline, CDR1 is MDHEN and CDR2 is SYDVKM. This CDR3 is CASSPQGLNYGYTF. The CDR3 DNA reads as TGTGCCAGCAGTCCCCAGGGGCTTAACTATGGCTACACCTTC.

This chain joins TRBV30 and TRBJ2-7; 7 positions match TRBD1. Germline-derived CDR1 and CDR2 are GTSNPN and SVGIG (reference sequence). V lost 0 bases to trimming and J lost 4 bases; unmatched junction nucleotides: 9. This CDR3 contains 15 residues. This chain's CDR3 is CAWSVRDRNLYEQYF. CDR3 DNA sequence: TGTGCCTGGAGTGTACGGGACAGAAACCTATACGAGCAGTACTTC. Variable domain in full (rest from reference TRBV30 and TRBJ2-7): SQTIHQWPATLVQPVGSPLSLECTVEGTSNPNLYWYRQAAGRGLQLLFYSVGIGQISSEVPQNLSASRPQDRQFILSSKKLLLSDSGFYLCAWSVRDRNLYEQYFGPGTRLTVT.

The chain uses TRBV6-1 and TRBJ1-4; TRBD1 is a possible D gene (6 bases). Germline V gene data show CDR1 as MNHNS and CDR2 as SASEGT. V gave up 1 base and J gave up 6 bases, with 12 bases separating them. This CDR3 region has 15 residues. The CDR3 region is CASSEEGGTYEKLFF. The CDR3 region has the DNA TGTGCCAGCAGTGAAGAGGGGGGGACTTATGAAAAACTGTTTTTT.

The gene calls are TRBV29-1 and TRBJ2-7, with D hard to call. Trimming stripped 0 bases from V and 7 bases from J, with 4 bases between. The CDR3 runs to 10 residues. Germline-derived CDR1 and CDR2 are SQVTM and ANQGSEA. The CDR3 coding sequence is TGCAGCGTTGAAGAGGGGGAGCAGTACTTC. It codes for CSVEEGEQYF.

The chain joins TRBV29-1 to TRBJ1-1; D ambiguous. The CDR3 runs 14 residues. Germline CDR1 and CDR2: SQVTM and ANQGSEA. V lost 1 base and J 5 bases, leaving 14 bases between the germline ends. The CDR3: CSVEGEEGRTEAFF. Written as DNA, the CDR3 is TGCAGCGTTGAAGGAGAGGAGGGAAGAACTGAAGCTTTCTTT.

The chain carries TRBV30 and TRBJ1-2; D gene unclear. The CDR3 runs 11 residues. Deletions cut 7 bases from V and 5 bases from J, with 11 bases between. Germline values: CDR1 GTSNPN, CDR2 SVGIG (reference sequence). CDR3 region: CALEVRYGYTF. The CDR3 nucleotides read TGTGCCTTAGAGGTCCGGTATGGCTACACCTTC. Complete variable domain (other parts from reference TRBV30 and TRBJ1-2): SQTIHQWPATLVQPVGSPLSLECTVEGTSNPNLYWYRQAAGRGLQLLFYSVGIGQISSEVPQNLSASRPQDRQFILSSKKLLLSDSGFYLCALEVRYGYTFGSGTRLTVV.